This is a list of T cell receptor beta chains from one sample in a study of T-cell memory formation after mild COVID-19. TCRdb re-derived calls from the 5' RACE reads in MiXCR, one entry per CDR3 protein. The data contain under 300,000 distinct CDR3 sequences, roughly 15% of them seen just once; the ten biggest clones take up about 4%. Material: PBMCs or a T cell subset sorted from them (not recorded which). These receptors were taken from a man between 18 and 35 years old who had mild COVID-19 (a few samples of this study predate the infection). Cell type and time point are not known. The CDR3 runs from the conserved cysteine through the conserved F or W. The order of the fields is clone size, D gene, CDR3 length, J gene, V gene, CDR3 protein, CDR3 DNA. D genes are given only for firm matches. Not every row has a clone size; where given, it reads once, few, many or a size class.

size: NA; D: NA; length: 14; J: TRBJ1-1; V: TRBV5-1; CDR3: CASSSDDGGTEAFF; DNA: TGCGCCAGCAGCTCCGACGATGGGGGCACTGAAGCTTTCTTT
size: few; D: NA; length: 16; J: TRBJ1-1; V: TRBV12-3/TRBV12-4; CDR3: CASRGTYRVLNTEAFF; DNA: TGTGCCAGCAGAGGGACTTATCGGGTCTTGAACACTGAAGCTTTCTTT
size: NA; D: NA; length: 16; J: TRBJ1-2; V: TRBV6-2/TRBV6-3; CDR3: CASTTPIGTRIYGYTF; DNA: TGTGCCAGCACCACCCCTATCGGGACGAGGATATATGGCTACACCTTC
size: NA; D: NA; length: 13; J: TRBJ2-2; V: TRBV7-9; CDR3: CASSRLGSGELFF; DNA: TGTGCCAGCAGCCGGCTGGGGTCCGGGGAGCTGTTTTTT
size: many; D: NA; length: 12; J: TRBJ2-5; V: TRBV2; CDR3: CASRTTGETQYF; DNA: TGTGCCAGCAGGACCACAGGGGAGACCCAGTACTTC
size: few; D: NA; length: 12; J: TRBJ1-2; V: TRBV20-1; CDR3: CSAIPANYGYTF; DNA: TGCAGTGCCATCCCAGCTAACTATGGCTACACCTTC
size: NA; D: NA; length: 16; J: TRBJ2-3; V: TRBV20-1; CDR3: CSARDPFGKGADTQYF; DNA: TGCAGTGCTAGAGATCCGTTTGGTAAGGGAGCAGATACGCAGTATTTT
size: NA; D: NA; length: 13; J: TRBJ1-2; V: TRBV20-1; CDR3: CSARVVTNYGYTF; DNA: TGCAGTGCCAGGGTGGTAACTAACTATGGCTACACCTTC
size: NA; D: TRBD1; length: 14; J: TRBJ2-6; V: TRBV6-6; CDR3: CASLNRGGANVLTF; DNA: TGTGCCAGCCTAAACAGGGGTGGGGCCAACGTCCTGACTTTC
size: few; D: NA; length: 16; J: TRBJ2-2; V: TRBV7-2; CDR3: CASSLASRVNTGELFF; DNA: TGTGCCAGCAGCTTAGCTTCCAGGGTGAACACCGGGGAGCTGTTTTTT
size: NA; D: TRBD1; length: 14; J: TRBJ1-2; V: TRBV20-1; CDR3: CSANTGGGAGGYTF; DNA: TGCAGTGCTAACACAGGGGGAGGCGCGGGTGGCTACACCTTC
size: NA; D: NA; length: 13; J: TRBJ1-5; V: TRBV6-2/TRBV6-3; CDR3: CASSLQGTQPQHF; DNA: TGTGCCAGCAGTCTTCAGGGGACTCAGCCCCAGCATTTT
size: NA; D: NA; length: 14; J: TRBJ1-4; V: TRBV5-6; CDR3: CASSSSQDNEKLFF; DNA: TGTGCCAGCAGCTCCAGTCAAGATAATGAAAAACTGTTTTTT
size: NA; D: NA; length: 18; J: TRBJ2-3; V: TRBV20-1; CDR3: CSAGKPGPIPWDTDTQYF; DNA: TGCAGTGCCGGGAAACCGGGCCCCATCCCTTGGGACACAGATACGCAGTATTTT
size: many; D: NA; length: 16; J: TRBJ1-1; V: TRBV7-2; CDR3: CASSFFQGGLNTEAFF; DNA: TGTGCCAGCAGCTTCTTCCAAGGGGGGCTGAACACTGAAGCTTTCTTT
size: NA; D: NA; length: 13; J: TRBJ2-2; V: TRBV24-1; CDR3: CATGDENTGELFF; DNA: TGTGCCACCGGGGACGAGAACACCGGGGAGCTGTTTTTT
size: many; D: NA; length: 12; J: TRBJ2-3; V: TRBV15; CDR3: CATSRDQDTQYF; DNA: TGTGCCACCAGCAGAGATCAGGATACGCAGTATTTT
size: NA; D: NA; length: 15; J: TRBJ1-2; V: TRBV6-5; CDR3: CASSREATLGYGYTF; DNA: TGTGCCAGCAGCCGCGAGGCTACTCTTGGTTATGGCTACACCTTC
size: NA; D: NA; length: 14; J: TRBJ2-5; V: TRBV18; CDR3: CASSPRTPGETQYF; DNA: TGTGCCAGCTCACCAAGGACCCCCGGAGAGACCCAGTACTTC
size: NA; D: TRBD2; length: 14; J: TRBJ2-2; V: TRBV5-1; CDR3: CASAAGLAAGELFF; DNA: TGCGCCAGCGCGGCGGGACTAGCGGCGGGGGAGCTGTTTTTT
size: NA; D: NA; length: 14; J: TRBJ1-3; V: TRBV4-3; CDR3: CASSQETPGNTIYF; DNA: TGCGCCAGCAGCCAGGAAACCCCTGGAAACACCATATATTTT
size: NA; D: NA; length: 13; J: TRBJ1-4; V: TRBV5-1; CDR3: CASSGMGNEKLFF; DNA: TGCGCCAGCAGTGGAATGGGGAATGAAAAACTGTTTTTT
size: few; D: NA; length: 14; J: TRBJ2-5; V: TRBV12-3/TRBV12-4; CDR3: CASSRRRVQETQYF; DNA: TGTGCCAGCAGTCGACGGAGGGTACAAGAGACCCAGTACTTC
size: NA; D: TRBD1; length: 15; J: TRBJ1-5; V: TRBV19; CDR3: CASSIQGQGGQPQHF; DNA: TGTGCCAGTAGTATTCAGGGACAGGGTGGTCAGCCCCAGCATTTT
size: NA; D: TRBD1; length: 15; J: TRBJ1-2; V: TRBV28; CDR3: CASSLSAGGDYGYTF; DNA: TGTGCCAGCAGTTTATCGGCAGGGGGGGACTATGGCTACACCTTC
size: few; D: NA; length: 17; J: TRBJ1-6; V: TRBV3-1; CDR3: CASSQSGLRGYNSPLHF; DNA: TGTGCCAGCAGCCAATCGGGACTGCGAGGTTATAATTCACCCCTCCACTTT
size: NA; D: TRBD1; length: 14; J: TRBJ1-1; V: TRBV28; CDR3: CASRTGGRNTEAFF; DNA: TGTGCCAGCAGAACAGGGGGACGGAACACTGAAGCTTTCTTT
size: NA; D: NA; length: 13; J: TRBJ2-2; V: TRBV10-3; CDR3: CAISPLGPGELFF; DNA: TGTGCCATCAGTCCCCTGGGGCCCGGGGAGCTGTTTTTT
size: few; D: TRBD1; length: 13; J: TRBJ1-1; V: TRBV29-1; CDR3: CSARQGVDTEAFF; DNA: TGCAGCGCCCGACAGGGTGTAGACACTGAAGCTTTCTTT
size: many; D: NA; length: 14; J: TRBJ2-3; V: TRBV7-9; CDR3: CASSFVSSTDTQYF; DNA: TGTGCCAGCAGCTTTGTGTCCAGCACAGATACGCAGTATTTT
size: few; D: TRBD2; length: 15; J: TRBJ2-2; V: TRBV24-1; CDR3: CATSDGRDYTGELFF; DNA: TGTGCCACCAGTGATGGGAGGGATTACACCGGGGAGCTGTTTTTT
size: many; D: TRBD2; length: 15; J: TRBJ2-1; V: TRBV7-2; CDR3: CATIRGGLFRHEQFF; DNA: TGTGCCACCATCCGGGGGGGGTTATTTCGCCATGAGCAGTTCTTC
size: NA; D: NA; length: 14; J: TRBJ1-5; V: TRBV6-1; CDR3: CASSERDTRSAQHF; DNA: TGTGCCAGCAGTGAGCGGGACACCCGTTCGGCCCAGCATTTT
size: many; D: NA; length: 12; J: TRBJ2-1; V: TRBV15; CDR3: CATSLGYNEQFF; DNA: TGTGCCACCAGCTTGGGGTACAATGAGCAGTTCTTC
size: many; D: TRBD1; length: 15; J: TRBJ2-5; V: TRBV3-1; CDR3: CASSLGQGPQETQYF; DNA: TGTGCCAGCAGCCTCGGACAGGGGCCCCAAGAGACCCAGTACTTC
size: many; D: TRBD2; length: 13; J: TRBJ2-5; V: TRBV6-5; CDR3: CASSRGGQETQYF; DNA: TGTGCCAGCAGCCGCGGGGGCCAAGAGACCCAGTACTTC
size: many; D: TRBD1; length: 15; J: TRBJ1-1; V: TRBV5-1; CDR3: CASSLAVAGGDEAFF; DNA: TGCGCCAGCAGCTTGGCCGTGGCAGGGGGTGATGAAGCTTTCTTT
size: few; D: NA; length: 15; J: TRBJ1-2; V: TRBV4-2; CDR3: CASSQERGATGGYTF; DNA: TGTGCCAGCAGCCAAGAACGAGGGGCCACGGGGGGCTACACCTTC
size: few; D: NA; length: 15; J: TRBJ2-7; V: TRBV20-1; CDR3: CSASRGTGSSYEQYF; DNA: TGCAGTGCTAGTCGGGGAACAGGTTCGTCCTACGAGCAGTACTTC
size: NA; D: TRBD1; length: 13; J: TRBJ1-1; V: TRBV5-1; CDR3: CASSLGQGAEAFF; DNA: TGCGCCAGCAGCTTGGGGCAGGGGGCCGAAGCTTTCTTT
size: NA; D: NA; length: 12; J: TRBJ1-1; V: TRBV10-2; CDR3: CASRGLNTEAFF; DNA: TGCGCCAGCCGGGGCCTGAACACTGAAGCTTTCTTT
size: few; D: NA; length: 16; J: TRBJ2-7; V: TRBV24-1; CDR3: CATRDSRAGLTYEQYF; DNA: TGTGCCACCAGGGATTCCCGAGCGGGTCTTACCTACGAGCAGTACTTC
size: many; D: NA; length: 12; J: TRBJ1-1; V: TRBV5-6; CDR3: CASSYRQAEAFF; DNA: TGTGCCAGCAGCTACCGGCAGGCTGAAGCTTTCTTT
size: few; D: NA; length: 14; J: TRBJ2-2; V: TRBV7-8; CDR3: CASSLESFTGELFF; DNA: TGTGCCAGCAGCTTGGAATCCTTCACCGGGGAGCTGTTTTTT
size: few; D: NA; length: 12; J: TRBJ1-2; V: TRBV7-8; CDR3: CASSQWIRGYTF; DNA: TGTGCCAGCAGCCAGTGGATCCGCGGCTACACCTTC
size: few; D: TRBD1; length: 15; J: TRBJ2-7; V: TRBV3-1; CDR3: CASSHRDRAPREQYF; DNA: TGTGCCAGCAGCCACCGGGACAGGGCTCCCCGGGAGCAGTACTTC
size: NA; D: NA; length: 15; J: TRBJ1-1; V: TRBV7-2; CDR3: CASSTRLGRDTEAFF; DNA: TGTGCCAGCAGCACCCGACTGGGGAGGGACACTGAAGCTTTCTTT
size: few; D: TRBD1; length: 15; J: TRBJ2-5; V: TRBV6-2/TRBV6-3; CDR3: CASRRQGLGQETQYF; DNA: TGTGCCAGCAGAAGACAGGGTTTGGGCCAAGAGACCCAGTACTTC
size: NA; D: NA; length: 14; J: TRBJ2-7; V: TRBV11-2; CDR3: CASSQGTRFYEQYF; DNA: TGTGCCAGCAGCCAAGGAACACGGTTCTACGAGCAGTACTTC
size: NA; D: NA; length: 15; J: TRBJ2-1; V: TRBV6-2/TRBV6-3; CDR3: CASRTSGSSYNEQFF; DNA: TGTGCCAGCAGAACTTCGGGGAGCTCCTACAATGAGCAGTTCTTC
size: NA; D: NA; length: 14; J: TRBJ2-7; V: TRBV7-9; CDR3: CASSFWGNSYEQYF; DNA: TGTGCCAGCAGCTTCTGGGGGAATTCCTACGAGCAGTACTTC
size: NA; D: NA; length: 14; J: TRBJ2-3; V: TRBV5-1; CDR3: CASSRRDGTDTQYF; DNA: TGCGCCAGCAGCCGTAGGGACGGCACAGATACGCAGTATTTT
size: few; D: NA; length: 15; J: TRBJ1-6; V: TRBV3-1; CDR3: CASSQGGTGSSPLHF; DNA: TGTGCCAGCAGCCAAGGAGGAACAGGGAGTTCACCCCTCCACTTT